This TCR beta chain is from a study of cytomegalovirus exposure and HLA in healthy donors. The method was immunoSEQ multiplex PCR; TCRdb's version includes in-frame clones alone and lacks a portion of them. The sample lists roughly 70,000 clones, approximately 95% occurring once. General study results and limits: Reports showed the classifier diagnosing cytomegalovirus status with high specificity and sensitivity. Associated with cytomegalovirus, according to the listing, were 150 to 200 TCR beta chains.

In the case of this clone: Its antigen is currently unknown.

Trimming cost V 2 bases and J 6 bases, with 7 bases left between them. The CDR3 is made up of 13 amino acids. Germline CDR1 is MNHEY and CDR2 is SVGAGI. The source is a man aged 18 to 35 in good health and CMV-seronegative. The sample consisted of PBMCs. This chain joins TRBV6-5 and TRBJ1-4; D gene ambiguous. CDR3 DNA sequence: TGTGCCAGCAGTTACGGTCGGTATGAAAAACTGTTTTTT. Residues: CASSYGRYEKLFF.